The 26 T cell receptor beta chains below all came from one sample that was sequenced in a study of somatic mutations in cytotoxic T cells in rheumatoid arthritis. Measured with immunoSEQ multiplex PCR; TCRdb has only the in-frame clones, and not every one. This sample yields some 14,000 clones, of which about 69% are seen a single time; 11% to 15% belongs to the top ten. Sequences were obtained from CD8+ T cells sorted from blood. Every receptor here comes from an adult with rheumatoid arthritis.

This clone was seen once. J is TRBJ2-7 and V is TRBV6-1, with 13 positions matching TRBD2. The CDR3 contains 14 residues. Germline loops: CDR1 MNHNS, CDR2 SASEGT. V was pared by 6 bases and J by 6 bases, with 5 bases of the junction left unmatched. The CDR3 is CASRLAGGGFEQYF. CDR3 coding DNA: TGTGCCAGCAGACTAGCGGGAGGGGGGTTCGAGCAGTACTTC.

As DNA, the CDR3 is TGTGCCAGCAGTCAGACTAGCGGGAACTCCTACAATGAGCAGTTCTTC. Amino acid sequence: CASSQTSGNSYNEQFF. This chain links TRBV27 with TRBJ2-1; 11 nucleotides line up with TRBD2. The CDR3 is 16 residues long. After removal of 5 bases from V and 0 bases from J, the junction contained 3 bases not matched to a gene. Germline V lookup: CDR1 MNHEY, CDR2 SMNVEV (reference sequence).

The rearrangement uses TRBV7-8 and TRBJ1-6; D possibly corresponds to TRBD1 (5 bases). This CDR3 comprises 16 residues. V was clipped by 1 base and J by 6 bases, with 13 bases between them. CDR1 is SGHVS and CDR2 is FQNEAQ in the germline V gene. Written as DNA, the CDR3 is TGTGCCAGCAGCTTAGTGGAGGGGACGATTAATTCACCCCTCCACTTT. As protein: CASSLVEGTINSPLHF. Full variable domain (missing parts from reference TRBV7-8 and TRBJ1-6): GAGVSQSPRYKVAKRGQDVALRCDPISGHVSLFWYQQALGQGPEFLTYFQNEAQLDKSGLPSDRFFAERPEGSVSTLKIQRTQQEDSAVYLCASSLVEGTINSPLHFGNGTRLTVT.

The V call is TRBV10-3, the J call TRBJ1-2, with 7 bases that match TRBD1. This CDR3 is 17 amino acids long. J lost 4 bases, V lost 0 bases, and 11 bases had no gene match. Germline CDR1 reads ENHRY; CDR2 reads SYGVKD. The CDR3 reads CAISESSIRDSLYGYTF. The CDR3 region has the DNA TGTGCCATCAGTGAGTCCAGCATTCGGGACAGCCTCTATGGCTACACCTTC.

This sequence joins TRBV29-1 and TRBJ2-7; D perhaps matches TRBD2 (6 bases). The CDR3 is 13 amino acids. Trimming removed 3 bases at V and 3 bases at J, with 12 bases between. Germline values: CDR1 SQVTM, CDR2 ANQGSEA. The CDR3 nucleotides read TGCAGCGTTGATGGGGACTCCAACTACGAGCAGTACTTC. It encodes CSVDGDSNYEQYF.

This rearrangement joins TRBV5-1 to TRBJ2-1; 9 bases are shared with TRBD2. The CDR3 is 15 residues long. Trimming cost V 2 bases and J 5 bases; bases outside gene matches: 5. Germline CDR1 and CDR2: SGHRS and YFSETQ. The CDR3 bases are TGCGCCAGCAGCTTAGGGACTAGCATCCACAATGAGCAGTTCTTC. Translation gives CASSLGTSIHNEQFF.

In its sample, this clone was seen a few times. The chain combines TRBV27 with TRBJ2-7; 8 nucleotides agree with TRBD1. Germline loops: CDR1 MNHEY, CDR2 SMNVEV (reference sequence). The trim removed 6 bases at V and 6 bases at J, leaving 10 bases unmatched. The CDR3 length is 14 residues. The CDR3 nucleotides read TGTGCCAGCAGACCCGACAGGGGACTCTCCGAGCAGTACTTC. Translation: CASRPDRGLSEQYF.

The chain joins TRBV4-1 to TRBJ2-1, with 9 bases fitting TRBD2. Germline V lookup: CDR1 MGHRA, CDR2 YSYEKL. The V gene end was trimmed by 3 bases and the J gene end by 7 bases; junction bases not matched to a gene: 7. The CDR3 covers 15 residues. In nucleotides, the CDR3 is TGCGCCAGCAGCCAGGAGCGGGGGGCTACAAATGAGCAGTTCTTC. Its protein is CASSQERGATNEQFF.

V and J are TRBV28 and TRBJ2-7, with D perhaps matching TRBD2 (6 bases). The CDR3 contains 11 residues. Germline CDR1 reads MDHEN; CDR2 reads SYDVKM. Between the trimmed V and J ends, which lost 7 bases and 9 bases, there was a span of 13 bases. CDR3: CASKSSGWQYF. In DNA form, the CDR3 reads TGTGCCAGCAAGTCGAGCGGGTGGCAGTACTTC.

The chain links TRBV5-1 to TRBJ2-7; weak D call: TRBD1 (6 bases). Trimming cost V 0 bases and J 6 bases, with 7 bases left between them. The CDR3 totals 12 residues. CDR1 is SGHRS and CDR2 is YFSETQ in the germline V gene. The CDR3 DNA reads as TGCGCCAGCAGCTTGGACAGGGCCGAGCAGTACTTC. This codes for CASSLDRAEQYF.

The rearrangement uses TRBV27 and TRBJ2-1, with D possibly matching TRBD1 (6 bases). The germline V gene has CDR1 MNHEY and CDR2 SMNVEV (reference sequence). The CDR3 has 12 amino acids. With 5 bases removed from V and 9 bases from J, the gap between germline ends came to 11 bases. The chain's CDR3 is CASSTTGFEQFF. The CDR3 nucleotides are TGTGCCAGCAGTACTACAGGGTTTGAGCAGTTCTTC.

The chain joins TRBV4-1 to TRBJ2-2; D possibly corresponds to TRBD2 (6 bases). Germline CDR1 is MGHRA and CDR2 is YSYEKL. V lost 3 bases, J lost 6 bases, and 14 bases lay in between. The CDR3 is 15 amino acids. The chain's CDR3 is CASSHPGRGSGELFF. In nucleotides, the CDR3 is TGCGCCAGCAGCCACCCCGGGAGAGGGTCCGGGGAGCTGTTTTTT.

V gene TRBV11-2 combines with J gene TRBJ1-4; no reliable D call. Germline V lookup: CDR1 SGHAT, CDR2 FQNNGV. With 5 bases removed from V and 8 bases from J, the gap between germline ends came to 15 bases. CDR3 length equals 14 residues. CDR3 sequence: CASSPLDGREKLFF. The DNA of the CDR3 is TGTGCCAGCAGCCCCCTGGACGGGAGGGAAAAACTGTTTTTT.

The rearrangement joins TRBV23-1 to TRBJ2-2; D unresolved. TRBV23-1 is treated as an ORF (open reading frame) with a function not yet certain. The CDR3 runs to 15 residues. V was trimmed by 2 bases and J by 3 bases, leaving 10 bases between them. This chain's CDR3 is CASSQSATDTGELFF. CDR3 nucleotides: TGCGCCAGCAGTCAAAGCGCTACAGACACCGGGGAGCTGTTTTTT.

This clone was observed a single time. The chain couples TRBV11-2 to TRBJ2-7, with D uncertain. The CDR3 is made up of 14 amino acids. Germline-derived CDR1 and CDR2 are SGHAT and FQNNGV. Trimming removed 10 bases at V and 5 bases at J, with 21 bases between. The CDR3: CATSLGQIQDEQYF. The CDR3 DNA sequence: TGTGCCACCTCTTTAGGGCAGATCCAGGACGAGCAGTACTTC.

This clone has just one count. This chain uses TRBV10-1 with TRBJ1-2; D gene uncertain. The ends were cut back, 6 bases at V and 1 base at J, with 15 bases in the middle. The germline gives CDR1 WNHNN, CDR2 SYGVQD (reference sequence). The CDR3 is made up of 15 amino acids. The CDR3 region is CASRVPGSLNYGYTF. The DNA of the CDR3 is TGCGCCAGCAGGGTCCCGGGTTCTCTTAACTATGGCTACACCTTC.

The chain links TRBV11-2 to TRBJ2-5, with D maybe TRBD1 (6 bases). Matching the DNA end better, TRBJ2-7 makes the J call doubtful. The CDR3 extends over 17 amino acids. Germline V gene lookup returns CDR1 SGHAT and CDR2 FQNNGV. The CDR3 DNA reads TGTGCCAGCAGCTTAAGCAAGGGGTGGACAGCTTCCTACGAGCAGTACTTC. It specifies CASSLSKGWTASYEQYF.

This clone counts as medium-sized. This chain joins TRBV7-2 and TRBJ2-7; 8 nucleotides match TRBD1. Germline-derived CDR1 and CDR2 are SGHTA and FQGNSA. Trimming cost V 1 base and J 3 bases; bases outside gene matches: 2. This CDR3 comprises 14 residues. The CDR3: CASSLVGQVYEQYF. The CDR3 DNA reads TGTGCCAGCAGCTTAGTGGGACAGGTCTACGAGCAGTACTTC.

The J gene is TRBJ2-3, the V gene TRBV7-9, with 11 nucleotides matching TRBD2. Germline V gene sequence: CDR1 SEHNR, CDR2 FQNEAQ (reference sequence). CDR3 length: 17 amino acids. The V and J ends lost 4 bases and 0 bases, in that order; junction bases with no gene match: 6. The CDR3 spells CASSSNLAGGSTDTQYF. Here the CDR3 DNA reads TGTGCCAGCAGCTCAAACCTAGCGGGGGGTAGCACAGATACGCAGTATTTT.

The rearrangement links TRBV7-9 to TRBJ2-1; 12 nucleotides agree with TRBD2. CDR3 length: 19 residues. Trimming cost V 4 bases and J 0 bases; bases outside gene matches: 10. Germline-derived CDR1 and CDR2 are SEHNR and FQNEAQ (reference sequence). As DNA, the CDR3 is TGTGCCAGCAGCTCACCGACTAGCGGGGGACCTAGCTCCTACAATGAGCAGTTCTTC. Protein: CASSSPTSGGPSSYNEQFF.

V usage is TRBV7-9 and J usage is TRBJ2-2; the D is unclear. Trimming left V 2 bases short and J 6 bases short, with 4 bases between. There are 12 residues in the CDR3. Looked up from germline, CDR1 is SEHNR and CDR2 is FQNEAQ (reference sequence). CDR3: CASSLRPGELFF. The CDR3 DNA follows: TGTGCCAGCAGCTTACGGCCCGGGGAGCTGTTTTTT.

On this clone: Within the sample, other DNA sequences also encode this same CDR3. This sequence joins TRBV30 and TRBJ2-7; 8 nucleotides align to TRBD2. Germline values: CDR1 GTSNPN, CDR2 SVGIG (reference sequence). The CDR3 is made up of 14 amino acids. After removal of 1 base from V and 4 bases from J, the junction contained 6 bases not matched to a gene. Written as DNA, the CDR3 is TGTGCCTGGAGTGAGCGGGAGACCTGGTACGAGCAGTACTTC. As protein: CAWSERETWYEQYF.

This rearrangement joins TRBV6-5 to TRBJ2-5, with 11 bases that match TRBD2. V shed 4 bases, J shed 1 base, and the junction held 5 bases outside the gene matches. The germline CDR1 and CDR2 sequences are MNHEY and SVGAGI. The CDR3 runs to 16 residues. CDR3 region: CASSSRSGRAQETQYF. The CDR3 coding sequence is TGTGCCAGCAGTTCCCGTAGCGGGAGGGCCCAAGAGACCCAGTACTTC.

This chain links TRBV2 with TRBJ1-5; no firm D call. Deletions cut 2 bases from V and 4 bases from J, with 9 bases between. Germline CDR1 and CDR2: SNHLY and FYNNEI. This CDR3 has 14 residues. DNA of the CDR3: TGTGCCAGCAGTGAATACGCCTCTAATCAGCCCCAGCATTTT. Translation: CASSEYASNQPQHF.

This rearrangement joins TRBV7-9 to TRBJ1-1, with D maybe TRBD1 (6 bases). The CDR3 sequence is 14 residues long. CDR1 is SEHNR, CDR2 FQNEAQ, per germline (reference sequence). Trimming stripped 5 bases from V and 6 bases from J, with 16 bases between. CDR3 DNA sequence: TGTGCCAGCAGCCGTTGGACAGATGGGGCTGAAGCTTTCTTT. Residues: CASSRWTDGAEAFF.

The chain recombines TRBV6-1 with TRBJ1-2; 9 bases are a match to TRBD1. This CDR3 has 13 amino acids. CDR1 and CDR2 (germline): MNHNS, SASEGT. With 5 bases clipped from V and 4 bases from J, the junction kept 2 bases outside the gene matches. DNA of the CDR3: TGTGCCAGCAGTCTGACAGGGGGCTATGGCTACACCTTC. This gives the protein CASSLTGGYGYTF.